Described below is a single TCR beta chain sequence and its context. CDR3 size: 16 residues. Germline trimming cut 1 base from V and 1 base from J; bases unmatched to any gene: 2. Germline CDR1 LNHNV, CDR2 YYDKDF (reference sequence). This sample was included in a study of blood T cells in healthy people across ages. It was with a sample-barcoded 5' primer and a J-beta primer mix that a second PCR of roughly 6 to 12 cycles was run. MiXCR, run by TCRdb on the 5' RACE reads, gives a single entry per CDR3 protein. Among over 700,000 distinct CDR3 sequences listed, about 25% were seen once. These same data were also listed under a study on T cells of mothers and their children. That source reports: Mothers gave over 8.5 million TCR beta CDR3 reads each, and children roughly 3 million each.

The sequenced sample consisted of blood. The clonotype originates from a boy under 18 in good health. The chain is built from TRBV15 and TRBJ2-1; the match to TRBD2 covers 9 bases. CDR3 nucleotide sequence: TGTGCCACCAGCAGAGGACTAGCGGCATCCTACAATGAGCAGTTCTTC. Protein: CATSRGLAASYNEQFF. The full variable domain, rest sourced from reference TRBV15 and TRBJ2-1, is DAMVIQNPRYQVTQFGKPVTLSCSQTLNHNVMYWYQQKSSQAPKLLFHYYDKDFNNEADTPDNFQSRRPNTSFCFLDIRSPGLGDTAMYLCATSRGLAASYNEQFFGPGTRLTVL.